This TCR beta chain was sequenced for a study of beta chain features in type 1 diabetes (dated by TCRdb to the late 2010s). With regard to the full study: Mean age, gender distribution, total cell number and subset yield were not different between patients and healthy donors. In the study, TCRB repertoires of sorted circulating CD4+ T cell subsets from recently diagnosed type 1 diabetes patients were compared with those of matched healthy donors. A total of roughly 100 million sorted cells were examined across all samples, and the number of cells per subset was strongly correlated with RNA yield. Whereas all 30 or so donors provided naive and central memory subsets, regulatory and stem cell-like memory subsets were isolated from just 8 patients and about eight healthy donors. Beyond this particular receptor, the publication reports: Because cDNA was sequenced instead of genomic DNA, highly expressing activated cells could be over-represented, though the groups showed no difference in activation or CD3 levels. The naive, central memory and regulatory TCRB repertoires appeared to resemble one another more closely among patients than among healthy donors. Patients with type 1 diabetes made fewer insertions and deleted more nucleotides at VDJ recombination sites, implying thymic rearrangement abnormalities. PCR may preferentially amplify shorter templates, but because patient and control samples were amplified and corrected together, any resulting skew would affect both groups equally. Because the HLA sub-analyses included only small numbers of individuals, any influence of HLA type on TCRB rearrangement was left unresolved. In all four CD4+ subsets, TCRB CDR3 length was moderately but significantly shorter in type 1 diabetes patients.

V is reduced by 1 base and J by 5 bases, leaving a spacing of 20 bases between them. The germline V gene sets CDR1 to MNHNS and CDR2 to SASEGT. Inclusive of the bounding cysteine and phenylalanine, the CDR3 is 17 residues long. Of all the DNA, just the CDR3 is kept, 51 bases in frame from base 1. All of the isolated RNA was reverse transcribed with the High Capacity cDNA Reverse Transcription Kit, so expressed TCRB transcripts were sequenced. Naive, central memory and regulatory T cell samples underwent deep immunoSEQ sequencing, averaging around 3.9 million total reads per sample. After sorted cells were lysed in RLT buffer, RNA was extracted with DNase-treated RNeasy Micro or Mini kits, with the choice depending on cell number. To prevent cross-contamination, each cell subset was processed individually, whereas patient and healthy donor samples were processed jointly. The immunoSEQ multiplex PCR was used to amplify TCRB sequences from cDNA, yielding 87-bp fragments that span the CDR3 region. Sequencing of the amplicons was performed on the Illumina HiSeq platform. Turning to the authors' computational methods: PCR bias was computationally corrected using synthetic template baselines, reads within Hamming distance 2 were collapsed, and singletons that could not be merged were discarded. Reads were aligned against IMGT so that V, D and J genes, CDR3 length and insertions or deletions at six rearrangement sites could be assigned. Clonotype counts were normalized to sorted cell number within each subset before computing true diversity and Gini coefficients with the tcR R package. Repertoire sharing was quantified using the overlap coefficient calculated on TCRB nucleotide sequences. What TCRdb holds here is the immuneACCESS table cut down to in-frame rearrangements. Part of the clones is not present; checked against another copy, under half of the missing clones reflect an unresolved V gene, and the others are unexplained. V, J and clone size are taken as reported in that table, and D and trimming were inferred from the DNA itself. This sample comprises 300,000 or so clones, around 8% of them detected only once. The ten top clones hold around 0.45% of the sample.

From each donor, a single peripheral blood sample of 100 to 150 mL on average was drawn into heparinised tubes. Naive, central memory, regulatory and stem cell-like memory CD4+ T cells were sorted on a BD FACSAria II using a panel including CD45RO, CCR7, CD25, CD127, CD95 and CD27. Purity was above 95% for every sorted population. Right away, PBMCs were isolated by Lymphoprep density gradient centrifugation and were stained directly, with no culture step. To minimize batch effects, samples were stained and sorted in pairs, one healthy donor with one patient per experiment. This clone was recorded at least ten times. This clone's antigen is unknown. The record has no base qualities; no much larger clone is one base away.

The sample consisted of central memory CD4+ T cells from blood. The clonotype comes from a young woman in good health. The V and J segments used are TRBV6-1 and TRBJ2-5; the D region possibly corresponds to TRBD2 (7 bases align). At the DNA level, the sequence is TGTGCCAGCAGTGAAGTTGCCTGGGAGGGGGTCGGGGAGACCCAGTACTTC. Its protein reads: CASSEVAWEGVGETQYF.